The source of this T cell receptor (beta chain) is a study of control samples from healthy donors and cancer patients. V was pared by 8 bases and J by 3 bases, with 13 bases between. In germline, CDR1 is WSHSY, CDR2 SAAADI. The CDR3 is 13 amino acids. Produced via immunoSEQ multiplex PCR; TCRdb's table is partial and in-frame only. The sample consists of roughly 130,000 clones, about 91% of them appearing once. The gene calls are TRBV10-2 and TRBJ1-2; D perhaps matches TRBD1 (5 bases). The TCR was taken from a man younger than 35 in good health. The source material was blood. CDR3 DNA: TGCGCCAGCGGGGCGTTAAGGGACTATGGCTACACCTTC. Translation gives CASGALRDYGYTF.